A single sample gave rise to the 16 T cell receptor beta chains below, sequenced in a study of TIL therapy for anti-PD-1-resistant metastatic lung cancer. As to time point: pre-treatment sample, taken before nivolumab and TIL therapy. The tumor samples were excised metastases, mostly pleural nodules or supraclavicular lymph nodes. The immunoSEQ assay was v3. The repertoire was sequenced with immunoSEQ multiplex PCR; TCRdb's copy has only in-frame clones and lacks some. The sample has under 100,000 clones, 50% to 70% seen once. The starting material was tumor tissue, obtained at baseline. The source of these receptors is a person aged 25 to 80 with non-small cell lung cancer.

The chain links TRBV9 to TRBJ2-3; 11 bases fit TRBD2. Germline V gene sequence: CDR1 SGDLS, CDR2 YYNGEE. The CDR3 is 18 residues long. Unmatched junction bases numbered 12, after V lost 0 bases and J lost 6 bases. CDR3 protein: CASSVAVSGRAGLDTQYF. DNA of the CDR3: TGTGCCAGCAGCGTAGCTGTTAGCGGGAGGGCCGGGCTGGATACGCAGTATTTT.

This sequence joins TRBV21-1 and TRBJ2-2; the table's D gene call, TRBD1, was not cross checked with the DNA. TRBV21-1 represents a pseudogene. The CDR3 contains 17 residues. The CDR3 DNA reads TGTGCCAGCAGCAAACCTAAGGGGCACCCGAACACCGGGGAGCTGTTTTTT. Residues: CASSKPKGHPNTGELFF.

The table lists this clone with a count of one. The V call is TRBV28, the J call TRBJ2-7; D call uncertain. The germline gives CDR1 MDHEN, CDR2 SYDVKM. Trimming stripped 8 bases from V and 3 bases from J, with 8 bases between. The CDR3 sequence is 11 residues long. DNA of the CDR3: TGTGCCAGCGGCACCTTCTACGAGCAGTACTTC. Its protein is CASGTFYEQYF.

V usage is TRBV18 and J usage is TRBJ2-3; tentatively, D is TRBD1 (5 bases). This CDR3 comprises 14 residues. Germline V lookup: CDR1 KGHSH, CDR2 LQKENI. V lost 2 bases to trimming and J lost 6 bases, with 12 bases between them. The CDR3 DNA follows: TGTGCCAGCTCACCATCCCAGGGTAGGGATACGCAGTATTTT. Translation: CASSPSQGRDTQYF.

V usage is TRBV5-6 and J usage is TRBJ2-3; 8 nucleotides match TRBD2. Germline-derived CDR1 and CDR2 are SGHDT and YYEEEE. The CDR3 runs to 15 residues. V gave up 2 bases and J gave up 6 bases; unmatched junction bases: 8. The CDR3 reads CASSFLSGGDDTQYF. In DNA, the CDR3 is TGTGCCAGCAGCTTTCTTTCGGGAGGGGACGATACGCAGTATTTT.

The rearrangement links TRBV29-1 to TRBJ2-7; no clear D. Trimming stripped 3 bases from V and 0 bases from J, with 12 bases between. The CDR3 has 14 residues. Germline CDR1 is SQVTM and CDR2 is ANQGSEA. CDR3 sequence (DNA): TGCAGCGTTGAGGCGGACGGAGACTCCTACGAGCAGTACTTC. Its protein is CSVEADGDSYEQYF.

This rearrangement joins TRBV28 to TRBJ2-1, with D uncertain. The CDR3 extends over 15 amino acids. Germline assignment: CDR1 MDHEN and CDR2 SYDVKM. Trimming removed 1 base from V and 3 bases from J, with 10 bases in between. CDR3 protein: CASSLSGGNYNEQFF. The CDR3, as DNA: TGTGCCAGCAGTTTATCCGGCGGTAACTACAATGAGCAGTTCTTC.

This rearrangement joins TRBV27 to TRBJ2-1, with 11 bases matching TRBD2. CDR1 MNHEY and CDR2 SMNVEV come from the germline V gene (reference sequence). V shed 5 bases and J 8 bases; nucleotides not matched to a gene: 11. This CDR3 is 16 amino acids long. In DNA form, the CDR3 reads TGTGCCAGCAGTCCCTTAGCGGGAGGGCTGCGGGATGAGCAGTTCTTC. Translation: CASSPLAGGLRDEQFF.

This clone was observed once. V gene TRBV5-8 combines with J gene TRBJ1-2, with a possible D match to TRBD1 (6 bases). The germline CDR1 and CDR2 sequences are SGHTS and YDEGEE. The CDR3 consists of 15 residues. Trimming stripped 4 bases from V and 2 bases from J, with 15 bases between. CDR3 region: CASSPYGGRNYGYTF. DNA for the CDR3: TGTGCCAGCAGCCCCTACGGGGGGCGAAACTATGGCTACACCTTC.

By share of the sample, this clone is medium-sized. The J gene is TRBJ2-7, the V gene TRBV18; D is unresolved. Germline values: CDR1 KGHSH, CDR2 LQKENI. This CDR3 is 13 amino acids long. Trimming left V 0 bases short and J 4 bases short, with 7 bases between. The CDR3 here is CASSPPQKYEQYF. As DNA, the CDR3 is TGTGCCAGCTCACCACCCCAGAAATACGAGCAGTACTTC.

This clone was picked up one time. The chain couples TRBV7-2 to TRBJ2-5; 9 bases line up with TRBD2. V gave up 5 bases and J gave up 0 bases; unmatched junction bases: 4. Germline loops: CDR1 SGHTA, CDR2 FQGNSA. The CDR3 is 15 residues long. This CDR3 reads CASSAGGLYQETQYF. In DNA, the CDR3 is TGTGCCAGCAGCGCGGGGGGGCTGTACCAAGAGACCCAGTACTTC. Based on the CDR3 plus reference TRBV7-2 and TRBJ2-5, the full variable domain is GAGVSQSPSNKVTEKGKDVELRCDPISGHTALYWYRQSLGQGLEFLIYFQGNSAPDKSGLPSDRFSAERTGGSVSTLTIQRTQQEDSAVYLCASSAGGLYQETQYFGPGTRLLVL.

This clone was recorded a few times. The chain couples TRBV7-8 to TRBJ1-2, with 7 bases matching TRBD1. The CDR3 sequence is 14 residues long. CDR1 is SGHVS and CDR2 is FQNEAQ in the germline V gene. The V and J ends lost 8 bases and 6 bases, in that order; junction bases with no gene match: 12. CDR3 loop: CASQHPQGSDGYTF. As DNA, the CDR3 is TGTGCCAGCCAACACCCACAGGGGTCGGATGGCTACACCTTC.

The rearrangement uses TRBV6-5 and TRBJ1-4, with D possibly being TRBD1 (6 bases). Germline-derived CDR1 and CDR2 are MNHEY and SVGAGI. V was clipped by 6 bases and J by 5 bases, with 13 bases between them. The CDR3 is 14 residues long. CDR3 residues: CASRTGTHNEKLFF. In nucleotides, the CDR3 is TGTGCCAGCAGGACCGGGACACACAATGAAAAACTGTTTTTT.

The chain uses TRBV29-1 and TRBJ2-7, with 8 bases aligning to TRBD1. Looked up from germline, CDR1 is SQVTM and CDR2 is ANQGSEA. The CDR3 is 12 amino acids. The V segment lost 7 bases and the J segment 2 bases; nucleotides outside the gene matches: 4. This CDR3 reads CSAGTGTYEQYF. The CDR3 DNA reads TGCAGCGCCGGGACAGGCACCTACGAGCAGTACTTC.

J is TRBJ2-1 and V is TRBV28, with a weak D call TRBD1 (5 bases). Looked up from germline, CDR1 is MDHEN and CDR2 is SYDVKM. The CDR3 has 15 amino acids. V shed 7 bases and J shed 3 bases, with 16 bases lying between them. CDR3: CASIRQPELYNEQFF. CDR3 sequence (DNA): TGTGCCAGCATACGACAGCCTGAACTCTACAATGAGCAGTTCTTC.

Of note for this clone: Mismatch with germline at one junction end may stem from a read error. The V call is TRBV7-2, the J call TRBJ2-7; no reliable D call. The length of the CDR3 is 13 residues. The germline V gene encodes CDR1 SGHTA and CDR2 FQGNSA. CDR3 in DNA: TGTGCCAGCAGCCCAAGGGTTTTAGATAGCCAGAACTTC. Amino acids: CASSPRVLDSQNF.